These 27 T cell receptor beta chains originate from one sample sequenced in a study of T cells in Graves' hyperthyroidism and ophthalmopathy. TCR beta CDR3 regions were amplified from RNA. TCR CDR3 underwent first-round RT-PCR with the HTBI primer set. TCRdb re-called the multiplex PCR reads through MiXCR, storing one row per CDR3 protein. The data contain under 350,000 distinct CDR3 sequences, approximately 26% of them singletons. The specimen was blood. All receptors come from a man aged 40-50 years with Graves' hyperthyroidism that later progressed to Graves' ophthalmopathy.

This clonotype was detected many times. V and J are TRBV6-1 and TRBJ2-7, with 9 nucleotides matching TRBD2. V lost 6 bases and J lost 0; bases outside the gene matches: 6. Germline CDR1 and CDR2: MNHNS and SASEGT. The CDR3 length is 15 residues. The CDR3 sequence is CASSQSGRSSYEQYF. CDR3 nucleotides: TGTGCCAGCAGCCAAAGCGGGAGGAGCTCCTACGAGCAGTACTTC.

The CDR3 bases are TGTGCCAGCAGTTATAGGCGGGCTGAGACCCAGTACTTC. Its translation: CASSYRRAETQYF. The V call is TRBV6-5, the J call TRBJ2-5; D is perhaps TRBD2 (5 bases). The CDR3 is 13 amino acids. In germline, CDR1 is MNHEY, CDR2 SVGAGI. V shed 3 bases and J shed 5 bases, with 10 bases lying between them.

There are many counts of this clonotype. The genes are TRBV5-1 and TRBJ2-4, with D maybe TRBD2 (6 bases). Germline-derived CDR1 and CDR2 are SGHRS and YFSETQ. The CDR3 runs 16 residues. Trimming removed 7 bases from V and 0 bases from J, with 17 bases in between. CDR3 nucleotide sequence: TGCGCCAGCTCTCCGGTGGAGGGCCCAGCCAAAAACATTCAGTACTTC. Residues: CASSPVEGPAKNIQYF.

CDR3 protein: CSVEDRTRGDYGYTF. The CDR3, as DNA: TGCAGCGTTGAAGATCGGACCAGGGGGGACTATGGCTACACCTTC. The genes are TRBV29-1 and TRBJ1-2; TRBD1 agrees at 7 bases. CDR3 length equals 15 residues. Germline-derived CDR1 and CDR2 are SQVTM and ANQGSEA. V was pared by 0 bases and J by 3 bases, with 7 bases of the junction left unmatched.

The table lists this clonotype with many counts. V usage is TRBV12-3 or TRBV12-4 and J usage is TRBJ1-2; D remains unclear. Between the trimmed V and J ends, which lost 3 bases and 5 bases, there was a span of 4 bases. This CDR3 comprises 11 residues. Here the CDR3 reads CASSLGYGYTF. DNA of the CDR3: TGTGCCAGCAGTTTGGGTTATGGCTACACCTTC.

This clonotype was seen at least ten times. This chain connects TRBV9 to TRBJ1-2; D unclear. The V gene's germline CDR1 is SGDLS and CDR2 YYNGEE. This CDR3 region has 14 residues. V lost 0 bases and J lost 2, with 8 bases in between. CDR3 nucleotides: TGTGCCAGCAGCGTAGGACCAGAAAACTATGGCTACACCTTC. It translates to CASSVGPENYGYTF. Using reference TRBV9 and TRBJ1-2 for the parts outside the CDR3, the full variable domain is DSGVTQTPKHLITATGQRVTLRCSPRSGDLSVYWYQQSLDQGLQFLIQYYNGEERAKGNILERFSAQQFPDLHSELNLSSLELGDSALYFCASSVGPENYGYTFGSGTRLTVV.

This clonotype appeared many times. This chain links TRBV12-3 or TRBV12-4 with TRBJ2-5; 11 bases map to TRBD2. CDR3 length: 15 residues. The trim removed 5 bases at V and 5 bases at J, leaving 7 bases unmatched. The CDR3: CASSPPGTSGETQYF. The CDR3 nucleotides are TGTGCCAGCAGTCCCCCCGGGACTAGCGGCGAGACCCAGTACTTC.

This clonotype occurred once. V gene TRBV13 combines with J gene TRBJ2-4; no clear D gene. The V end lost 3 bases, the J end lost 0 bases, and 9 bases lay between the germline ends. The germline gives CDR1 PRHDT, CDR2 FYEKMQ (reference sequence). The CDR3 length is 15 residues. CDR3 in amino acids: CASSFNTVAKNIQYF. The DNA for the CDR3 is TGTGCCAGCAGCTTCAACACGGTAGCCAAAAACATTCAGTACTTC.

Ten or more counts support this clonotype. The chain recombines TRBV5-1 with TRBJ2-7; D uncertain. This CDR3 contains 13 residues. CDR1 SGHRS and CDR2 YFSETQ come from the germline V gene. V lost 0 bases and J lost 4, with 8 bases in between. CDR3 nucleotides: TGCGCCAGCAGCTTGGAGAGGACGTACGAGCAGTACTTC. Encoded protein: CASSLERTYEQYF.

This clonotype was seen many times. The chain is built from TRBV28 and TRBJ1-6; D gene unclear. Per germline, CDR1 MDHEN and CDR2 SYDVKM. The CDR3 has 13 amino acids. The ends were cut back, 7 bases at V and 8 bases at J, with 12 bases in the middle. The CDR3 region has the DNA TGTGCCAGCATCGGCACTATGGATTCACCCCTCCACTTT. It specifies CASIGTMDSPLHF.

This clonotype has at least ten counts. This chain's CDR3 is CASSVTHANTGELFF. CDR3 nucleotides: TGCGCCAGCAGCGTTACCCACGCGAACACCGGGGAGCTGTTTTTT. The genes are TRBV5-1 and TRBJ2-2; no clear D. This CDR3 is built from 15 residues. V gave up 4 bases and J gave up 0 bases, with 10 bases separating them. The germline V gene has CDR1 SGHRS and CDR2 YFSETQ.

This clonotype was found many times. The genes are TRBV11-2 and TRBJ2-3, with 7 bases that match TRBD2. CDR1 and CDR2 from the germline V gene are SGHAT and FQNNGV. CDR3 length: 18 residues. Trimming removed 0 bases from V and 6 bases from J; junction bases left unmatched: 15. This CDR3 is CASSLDVGGRAGGDTQYF. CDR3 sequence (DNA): TGTGCCAGCAGCTTAGATGTGGGAGGGAGGGCCGGAGGGGATACGCAGTATTTT.

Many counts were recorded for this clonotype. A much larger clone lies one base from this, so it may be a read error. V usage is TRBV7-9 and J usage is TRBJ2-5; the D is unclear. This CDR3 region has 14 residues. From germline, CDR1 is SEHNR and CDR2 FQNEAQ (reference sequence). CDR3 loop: CASSRNAYQGTQYF. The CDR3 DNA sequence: TGTGCCAGCAGTCGGAACGCGTACCAAGGGACCCAGTACTTC.

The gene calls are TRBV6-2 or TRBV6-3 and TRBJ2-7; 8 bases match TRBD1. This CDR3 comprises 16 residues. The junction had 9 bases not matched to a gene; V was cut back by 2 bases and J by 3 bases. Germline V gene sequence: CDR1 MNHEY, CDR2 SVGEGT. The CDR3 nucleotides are TGTGCCAGCAGTTACCAAGCCGCCGGACAGGGCTACGAGCAGTACTTC. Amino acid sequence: CASSYQAAGQGYEQYF.

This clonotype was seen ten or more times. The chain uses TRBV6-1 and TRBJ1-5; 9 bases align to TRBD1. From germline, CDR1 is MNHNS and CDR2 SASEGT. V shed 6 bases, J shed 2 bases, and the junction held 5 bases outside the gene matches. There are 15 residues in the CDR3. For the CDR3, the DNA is TGTGCCAGCAGCCCTACAGGGGGCGGCAATCAGCCCCAGCATTTT. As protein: CASSPTGGGNQPQHF.

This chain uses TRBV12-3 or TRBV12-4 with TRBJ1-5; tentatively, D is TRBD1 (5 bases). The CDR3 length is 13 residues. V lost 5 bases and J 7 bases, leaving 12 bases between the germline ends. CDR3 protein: CASSRQIRQPQHF. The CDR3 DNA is TGTGCCAGCAGTAGACAGATCCGCCAGCCCCAGCATTTT.

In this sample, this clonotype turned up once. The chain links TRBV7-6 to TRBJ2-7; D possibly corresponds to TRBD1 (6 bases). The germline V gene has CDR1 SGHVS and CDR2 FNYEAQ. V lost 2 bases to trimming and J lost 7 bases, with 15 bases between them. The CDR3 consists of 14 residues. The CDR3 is CASSLPTGLSEQYF. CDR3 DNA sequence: TGTGCCAGCAGCTTACCCACAGGGTTGAGTGAGCAGTACTTC.

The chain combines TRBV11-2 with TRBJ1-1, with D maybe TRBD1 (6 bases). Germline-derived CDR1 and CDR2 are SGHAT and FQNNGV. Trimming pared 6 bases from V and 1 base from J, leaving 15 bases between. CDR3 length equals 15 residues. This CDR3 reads CASREEGQKNTEAFF. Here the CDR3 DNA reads TGTGCCAGCAGGGAGGAAGGACAGAAGAACACTGAAGCTTTCTTT. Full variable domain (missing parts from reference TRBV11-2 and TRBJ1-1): EAGVAQSPRYKIIEKRQSVAFWCNPISGHATLYWYQQILGQGPKLLIQFQNNGVVDDSQLPKDRFSAERLKGVDSTLKIQPAKLEDSAVYLCASREEGQKNTEAFFGQGTRLTVV.

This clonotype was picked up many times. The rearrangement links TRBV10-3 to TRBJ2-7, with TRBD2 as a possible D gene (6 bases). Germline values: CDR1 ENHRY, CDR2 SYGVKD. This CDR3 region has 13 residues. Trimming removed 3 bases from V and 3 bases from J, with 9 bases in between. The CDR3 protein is CAISEGRDYEQYF. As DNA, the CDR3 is TGTGCCATCAGTGAAGGGCGGGACTACGAGCAGTACTTC.

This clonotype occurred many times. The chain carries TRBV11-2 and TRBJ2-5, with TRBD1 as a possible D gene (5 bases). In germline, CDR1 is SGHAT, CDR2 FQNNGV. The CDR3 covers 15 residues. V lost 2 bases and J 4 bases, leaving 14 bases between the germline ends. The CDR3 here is CASSLIGAGIETQYF. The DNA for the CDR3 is TGTGCCAGCAGCTTAATTGGTGCAGGGATAGAGACCCAGTACTTC.

The CDR3 sequence is CATSTGSGLLANYGYTF. CDR3 nucleotide sequence: TGTGCCACCAGCACGGGAAGCGGCTTATTAGCTAACTATGGCTACACCTTC. This rearrangement joins TRBV15 to TRBJ1-2, with no clear D. The germline V and J ends were trimmed by 4 bases and 0 bases, with 18 bases remaining between them. CDR3 length: 17 amino acids. From germline, CDR1 is LNHNV and CDR2 YYDKDF (reference sequence). Full variable domain (outside the CDR3, taken from reference TRBV15 and TRBJ1-2): DAMVIQNPRYQVTQFGKPVTLSCSQTLNHNVMYWYQQKSSQAPKLLFHYYDKDFNNEADTPDNFQSRRPNTSFCFLDIRSPGLGDTAMYLCATSTGSGLLANYGYTFGSGTRLTVV.

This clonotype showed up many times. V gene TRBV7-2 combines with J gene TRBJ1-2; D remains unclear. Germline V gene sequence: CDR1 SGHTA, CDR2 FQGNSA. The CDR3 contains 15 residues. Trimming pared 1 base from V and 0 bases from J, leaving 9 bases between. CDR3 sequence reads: CASSLGRGANYGYTF. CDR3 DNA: TGTGCCAGCAGCTTAGGACGGGGAGCTAACTATGGCTACACCTTC.

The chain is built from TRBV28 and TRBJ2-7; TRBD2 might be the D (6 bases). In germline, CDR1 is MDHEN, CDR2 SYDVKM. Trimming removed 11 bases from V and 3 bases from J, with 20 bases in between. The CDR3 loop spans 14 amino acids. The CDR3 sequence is CASHSSREHYEQYF. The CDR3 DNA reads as TGTGCCTCCCATTCCTCCCGGGAGCACTACGAGCAGTACTTC. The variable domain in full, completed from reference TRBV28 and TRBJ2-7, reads DVKVTQSSRYLVKRTGEKVFLECVQDMDHENMFWYRQDPGLGLRLIYFSYDVKMKEKGDIPEGYSVSREKKERFSLILESASTNQTSMYLCASHSSREHYEQYFGPGTRLTVT.

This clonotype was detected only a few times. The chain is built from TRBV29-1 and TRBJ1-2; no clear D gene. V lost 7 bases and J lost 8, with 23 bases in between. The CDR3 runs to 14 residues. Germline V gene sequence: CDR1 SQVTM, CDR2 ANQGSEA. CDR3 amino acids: CSATSSFGVGGYTF. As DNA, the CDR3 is TGCAGCGCCACCAGTTCGTTCGGGGTAGGGGGCTACACCTTC. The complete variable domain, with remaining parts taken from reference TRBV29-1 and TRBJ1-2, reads SAVISQKPSRDICQRGTSLTIQCQVDSQVTMMFWYRQQPGQSLTLIATANQGSEATYESGFVIDKFPISRPNLTFSTLTVSNMSPEDSSIYLCSATSSFGVGGYTFGSGTRLTVV.

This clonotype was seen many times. For the CDR3, the DNA is TGTGCCAGCAGTTACCGAAGGAGCGGGAGTGGCCACGAGCAGTACTTC. The encoded protein is CASSYRRSGSGHEQYF. This chain connects TRBV6-5 to TRBJ2-7; 8 bases are a match to TRBD2. This CDR3 spans 16 amino acids. Unmatched junction bases numbered 11, after V lost 2 bases and J lost 5 bases. CDR1 is MNHEY, CDR2 SVGAGI, per germline.

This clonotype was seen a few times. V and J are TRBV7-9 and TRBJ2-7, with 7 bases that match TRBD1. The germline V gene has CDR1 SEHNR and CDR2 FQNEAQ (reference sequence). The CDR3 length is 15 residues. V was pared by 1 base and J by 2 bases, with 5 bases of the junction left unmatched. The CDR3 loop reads CASSLGWQGAYEQYF. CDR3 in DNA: TGTGCCAGCAGCTTAGGGTGGCAGGGGGCCTACGAGCAGTACTTC.

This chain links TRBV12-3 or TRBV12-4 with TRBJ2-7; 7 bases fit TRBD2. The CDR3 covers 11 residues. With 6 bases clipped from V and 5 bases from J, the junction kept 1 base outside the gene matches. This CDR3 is CASSGRNEQYF. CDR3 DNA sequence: TGTGCCAGCAGCGGGAGGAACGAGCAGTACTTC.